This T cell receptor beta chain was found in a study of PD-L1 blockade in urothelial cancer. About the research overall: Male patients with bladder-origin urothelial cancer numbered about nine tenths of the roughly 29. Median blood clonality was about 0.081, with 86,000 or so unique TCRs.

CDR3 length equals 17 residues. Germline CDR1 is SEHNR and CDR2 is FQNEAQ (reference sequence). V was clipped by 5 bases and J by 2 bases; unmatched bases: 10. Some clones are missing from TCRdb's copy, which holds only in-frame ones; the method was immunoSEQ multiplex PCR. Among fewer than 130,000 clones listed, around 82% were seen once. All patients handed over anywhere from 1 to 8 samples, pretreatment and on-treatment. The receptor was derived from a man between 50 and 59 years old with urothelial cancer. The rearrangement joins TRBV7-9 to TRBJ2-3; TRBD1 matches at 10 bases. The material was PBMCs, obtained around atezolizumab (anti-PD-L1) treatment. In nucleotides, the CDR3 is TGTGCCAGCAGCATGCTTGGACAGGGGGGTCCCACAGATACGCAGTATTTT. Its protein product is CASSMLGQGGPTDTQYF.